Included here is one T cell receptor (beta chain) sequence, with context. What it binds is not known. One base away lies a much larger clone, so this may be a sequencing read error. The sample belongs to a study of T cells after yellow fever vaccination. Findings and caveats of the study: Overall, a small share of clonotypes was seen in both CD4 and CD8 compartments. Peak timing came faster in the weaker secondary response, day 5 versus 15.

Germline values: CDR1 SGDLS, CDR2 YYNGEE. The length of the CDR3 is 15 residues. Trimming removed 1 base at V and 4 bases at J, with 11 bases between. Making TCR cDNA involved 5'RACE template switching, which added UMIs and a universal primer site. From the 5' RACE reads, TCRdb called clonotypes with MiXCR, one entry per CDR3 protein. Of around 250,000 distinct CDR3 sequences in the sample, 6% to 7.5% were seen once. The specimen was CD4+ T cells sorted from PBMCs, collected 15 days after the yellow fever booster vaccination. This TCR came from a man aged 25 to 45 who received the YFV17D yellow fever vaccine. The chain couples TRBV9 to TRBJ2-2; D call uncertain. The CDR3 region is CASSVNFAATGELFF. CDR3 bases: TGTGCCAGCAGCGTAAATTTCGCGGCCACCGGGGAGCTGTTTTTT.